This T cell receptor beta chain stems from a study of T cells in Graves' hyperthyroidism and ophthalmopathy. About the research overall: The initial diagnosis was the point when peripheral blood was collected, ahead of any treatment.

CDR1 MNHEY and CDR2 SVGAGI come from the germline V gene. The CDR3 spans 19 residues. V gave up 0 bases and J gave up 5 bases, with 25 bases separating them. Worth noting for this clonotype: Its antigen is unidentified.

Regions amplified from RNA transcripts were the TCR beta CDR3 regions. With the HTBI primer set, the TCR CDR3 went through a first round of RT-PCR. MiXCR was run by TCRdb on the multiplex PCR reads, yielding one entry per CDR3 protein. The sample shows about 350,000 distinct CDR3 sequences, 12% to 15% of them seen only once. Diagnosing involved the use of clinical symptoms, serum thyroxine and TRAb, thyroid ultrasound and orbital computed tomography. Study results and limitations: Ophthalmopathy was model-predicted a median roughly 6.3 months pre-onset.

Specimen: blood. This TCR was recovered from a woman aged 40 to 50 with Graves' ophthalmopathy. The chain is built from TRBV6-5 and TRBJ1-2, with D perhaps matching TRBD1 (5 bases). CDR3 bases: TGTGCCAGCAGTTACTCCTTAACCGGGACTCTCGGGGCATTTTATGGCTACACCTTC. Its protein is CASSYSLTGTLGAFYGYTF.